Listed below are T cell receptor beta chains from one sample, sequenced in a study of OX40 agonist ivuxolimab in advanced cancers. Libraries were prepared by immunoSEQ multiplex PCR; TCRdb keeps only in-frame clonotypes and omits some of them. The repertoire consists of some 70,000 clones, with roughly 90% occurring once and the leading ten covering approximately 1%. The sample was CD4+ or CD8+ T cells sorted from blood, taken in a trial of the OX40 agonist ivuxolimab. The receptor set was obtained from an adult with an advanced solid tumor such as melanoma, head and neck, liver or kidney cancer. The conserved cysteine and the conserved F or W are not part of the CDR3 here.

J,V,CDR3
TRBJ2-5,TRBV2,ASSYIGTSGGTQY
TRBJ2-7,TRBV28,ASSRNYEQY
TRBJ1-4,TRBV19,ASSTPPNVGEKLF
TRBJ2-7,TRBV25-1,ASSEYGSSYEQY
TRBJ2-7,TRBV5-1,ASSLQGRGVEEQY
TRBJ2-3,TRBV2,ASSPRADTQY
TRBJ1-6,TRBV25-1,ASSESGLPLH
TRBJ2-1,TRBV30,AGPGISEQF
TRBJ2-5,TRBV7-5,VRSLYVAGLQETQY
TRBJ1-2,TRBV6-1,ASSEVSLGGAWGYT
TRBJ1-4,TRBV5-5,ASSLGPDRANEKLF
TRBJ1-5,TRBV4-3,ASSQDPDYQPQH
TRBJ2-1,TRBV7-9,ASSPGGSSYNEQF
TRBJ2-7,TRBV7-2,ASSRGIQAEQY
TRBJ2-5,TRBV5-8,ASSLGSGGHKETQY
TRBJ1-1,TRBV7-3,ASSFNPGTEAF
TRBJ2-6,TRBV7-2,ASSTRGGSGANVLT
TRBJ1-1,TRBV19,ASSYNSLMNTEAF
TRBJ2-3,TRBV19,ASRMDPSTDTQY
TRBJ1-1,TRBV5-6,ASSLALDRVGGF
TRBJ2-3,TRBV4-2,ASRAGGSTDTQY
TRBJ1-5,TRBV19,ASSIGTGNNQPQH
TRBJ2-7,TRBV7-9,ASSLDRSYEQY
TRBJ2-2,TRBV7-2,ASRAGFQTGELF
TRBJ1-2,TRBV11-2,ASSRQGRRDGYT
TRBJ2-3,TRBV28,ASKGGLADTQY
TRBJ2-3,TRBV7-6,ASSLAVTDTQY
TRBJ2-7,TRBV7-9,ASSSTGGLYEQY
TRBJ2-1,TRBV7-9,ASSHPSTSGNEQF
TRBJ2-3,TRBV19,ASTSAGTSRTQY
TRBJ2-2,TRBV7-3,ASSLRTSGSFANTGELF
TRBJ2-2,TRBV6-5,ASSYSTSGTGELF
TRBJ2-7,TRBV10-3,AISPTGVGEQY
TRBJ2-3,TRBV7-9,ASSSGLAEPTDTQY
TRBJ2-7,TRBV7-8,ASSPSGGRSYEQY
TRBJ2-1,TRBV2,ASRITSIDNEQF
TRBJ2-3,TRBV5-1,ASSPGQKDTQY
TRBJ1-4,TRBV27,ASRGWGGEKLF
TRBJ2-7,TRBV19,ASSIGQGAYEQY
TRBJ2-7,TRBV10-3,AISELGTSGRGYEQY
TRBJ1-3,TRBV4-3,ASSQYQGMGSGNTIY
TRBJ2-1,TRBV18,ASSPQNPFSYNEQF